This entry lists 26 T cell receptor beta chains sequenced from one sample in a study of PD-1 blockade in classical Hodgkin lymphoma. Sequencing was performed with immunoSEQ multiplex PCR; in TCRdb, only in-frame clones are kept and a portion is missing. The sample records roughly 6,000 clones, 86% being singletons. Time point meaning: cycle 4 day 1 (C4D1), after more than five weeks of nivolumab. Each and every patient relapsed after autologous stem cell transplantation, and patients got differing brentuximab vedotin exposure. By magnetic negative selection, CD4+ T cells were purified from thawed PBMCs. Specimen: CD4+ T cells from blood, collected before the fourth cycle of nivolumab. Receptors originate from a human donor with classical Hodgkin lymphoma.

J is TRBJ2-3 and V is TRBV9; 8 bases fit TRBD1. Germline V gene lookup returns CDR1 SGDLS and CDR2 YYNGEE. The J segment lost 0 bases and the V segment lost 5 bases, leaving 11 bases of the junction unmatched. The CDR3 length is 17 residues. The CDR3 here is CASSLRQGTSSTDTQYF. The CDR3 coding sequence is TGTGCCAGCAGTCTCCGACAGGGGACTTCTAGCACAGATACGCAGTATTTT.

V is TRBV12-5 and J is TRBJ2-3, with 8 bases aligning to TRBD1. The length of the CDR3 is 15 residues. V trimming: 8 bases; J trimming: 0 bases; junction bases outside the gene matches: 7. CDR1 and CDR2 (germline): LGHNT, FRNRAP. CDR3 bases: TGTGCTAGTTTTCAGGCAGGGGGCAGCACAGATACGCAGTATTTT. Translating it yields CASFQAGGSTDTQYF. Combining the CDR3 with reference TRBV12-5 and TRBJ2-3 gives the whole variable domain DARVTQTPRHKVTEMGQEVTMRCQPILGHNTVFWYRQTMMQGLELLAYFRNRAPLDDSGMPKDRFSAEMPDATLATLKIQPSEPRDSAVYFCASFQAGGSTDTQYFGPGTRLTVL.

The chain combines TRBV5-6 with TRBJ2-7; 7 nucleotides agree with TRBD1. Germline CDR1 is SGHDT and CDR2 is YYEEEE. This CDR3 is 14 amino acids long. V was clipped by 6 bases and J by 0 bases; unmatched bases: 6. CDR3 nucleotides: TGTGCCAGCACCAGAACAGGGGCCTCCTACGAGCAGTACTTC. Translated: CASTRTGASYEQYF.

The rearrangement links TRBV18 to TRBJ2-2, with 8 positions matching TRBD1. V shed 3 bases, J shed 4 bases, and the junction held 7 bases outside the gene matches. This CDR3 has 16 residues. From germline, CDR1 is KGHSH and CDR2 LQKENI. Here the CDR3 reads CASSPRRTGSTGELFF. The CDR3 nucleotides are TGTGCCAGCTCACCTCGTAGGACAGGGAGCACCGGGGAGCTGTTTTTT.

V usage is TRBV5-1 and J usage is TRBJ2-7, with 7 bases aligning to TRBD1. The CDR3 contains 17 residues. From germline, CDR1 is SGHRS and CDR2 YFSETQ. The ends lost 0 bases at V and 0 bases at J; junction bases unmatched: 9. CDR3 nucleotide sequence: TGCGCCAGCAGCTTGGTCTTTTCAGGGGGTAGCTCCTACGAGCAGTACTTC. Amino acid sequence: CASSLVFSGGSSYEQYF.

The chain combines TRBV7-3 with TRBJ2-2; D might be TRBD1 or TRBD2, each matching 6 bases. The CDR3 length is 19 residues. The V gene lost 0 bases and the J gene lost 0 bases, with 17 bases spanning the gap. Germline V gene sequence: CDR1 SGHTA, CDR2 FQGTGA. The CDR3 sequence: CASSLTGGLALANTGELFF. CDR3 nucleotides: TGTGCCAGCAGCTTAACGGGGGGCCTGGCGCTCGCGAACACCGGGGAGCTGTTTTTT.

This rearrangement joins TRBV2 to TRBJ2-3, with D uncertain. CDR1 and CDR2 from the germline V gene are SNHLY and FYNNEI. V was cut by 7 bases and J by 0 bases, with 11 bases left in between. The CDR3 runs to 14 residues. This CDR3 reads CASTWQASTDTQYF. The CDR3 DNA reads TGTGCCAGCACGTGGCAGGCGAGCACAGATACGCAGTATTTT.

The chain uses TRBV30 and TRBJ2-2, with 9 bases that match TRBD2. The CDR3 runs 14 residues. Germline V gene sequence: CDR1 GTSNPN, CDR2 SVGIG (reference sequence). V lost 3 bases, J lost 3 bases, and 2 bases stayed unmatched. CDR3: CAWRLAGHTGELFF. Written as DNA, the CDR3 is TGTGCCTGGAGGCTAGCGGGACACACCGGGGAGCTGTTTTTT.

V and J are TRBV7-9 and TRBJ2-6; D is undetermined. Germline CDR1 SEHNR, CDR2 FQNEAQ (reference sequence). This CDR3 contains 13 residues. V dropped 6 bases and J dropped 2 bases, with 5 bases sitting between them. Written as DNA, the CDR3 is TGTGCCAGCAGGAGTGCTGGGGCCAACGTCCTGACTTTC. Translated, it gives CASRSAGANVLTF.

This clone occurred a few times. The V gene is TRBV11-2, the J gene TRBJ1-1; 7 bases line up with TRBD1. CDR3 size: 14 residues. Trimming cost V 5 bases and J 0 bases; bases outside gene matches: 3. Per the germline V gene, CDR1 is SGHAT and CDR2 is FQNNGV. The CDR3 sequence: CASSSDRVNTEAFF. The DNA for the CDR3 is TGTGCCAGCAGCAGTGACAGGGTGAACACTGAAGCTTTCTTT.

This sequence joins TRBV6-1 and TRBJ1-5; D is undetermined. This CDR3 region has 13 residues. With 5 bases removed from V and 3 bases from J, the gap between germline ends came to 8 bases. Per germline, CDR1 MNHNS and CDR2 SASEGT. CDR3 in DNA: TGTGCCAGCAGTAACACAGACAATCAGCCCCAGCATTTT. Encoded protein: CASSNTDNQPQHF.

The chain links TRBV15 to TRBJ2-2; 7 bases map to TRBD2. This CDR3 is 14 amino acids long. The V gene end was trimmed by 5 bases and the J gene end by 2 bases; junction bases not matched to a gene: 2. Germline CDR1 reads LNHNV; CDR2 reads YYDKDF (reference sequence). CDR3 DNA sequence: TGTGCCACCAGCGGGGACTATAACACCGGGGAGCTGTTTTTT. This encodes CATSGDYNTGELFF.

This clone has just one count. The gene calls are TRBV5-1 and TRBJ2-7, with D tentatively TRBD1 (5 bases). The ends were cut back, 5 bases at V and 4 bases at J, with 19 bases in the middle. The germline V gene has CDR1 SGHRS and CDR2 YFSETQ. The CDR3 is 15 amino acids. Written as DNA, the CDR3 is TGCGCCAGCAGTCTAGGGGCTCTGAGTGCTTACGAGCAGTACTTC. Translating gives CASSLGALSAYEQYF.

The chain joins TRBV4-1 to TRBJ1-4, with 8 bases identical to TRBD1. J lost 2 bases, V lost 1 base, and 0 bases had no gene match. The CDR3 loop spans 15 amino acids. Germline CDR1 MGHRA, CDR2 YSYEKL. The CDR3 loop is CASSQGQGTNEKLFF. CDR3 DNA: TGCGCCAGCAGCCAAGGACAGGGGACTAATGAAAAACTGTTTTTT.

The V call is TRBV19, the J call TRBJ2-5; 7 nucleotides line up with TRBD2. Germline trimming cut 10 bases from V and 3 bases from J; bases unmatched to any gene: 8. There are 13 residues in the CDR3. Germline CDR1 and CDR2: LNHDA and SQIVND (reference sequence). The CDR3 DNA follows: TGTGCCACCGGGAGGACTAGAAAAGAGACCCAGTACTTC. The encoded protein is CATGRTRKETQYF.

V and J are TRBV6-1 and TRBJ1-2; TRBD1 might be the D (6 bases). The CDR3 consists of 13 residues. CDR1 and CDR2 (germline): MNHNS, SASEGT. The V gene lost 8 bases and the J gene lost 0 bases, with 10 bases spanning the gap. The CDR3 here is CASQDSPNYGYTF. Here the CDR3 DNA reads TGTGCCAGCCAGGACAGCCCTAACTATGGCTACACCTTC.

In DNA, the CDR3 is TGTGCCAGCAGTGCTAGCGGGATTGGCCACGAGCAGTACTTC. It encodes CASSASGIGHEQYF. V gene TRBV6-1 combines with J gene TRBJ2-7; TRBD2 agrees at 9 bases. This CDR3 has 14 residues. Trimming at V came to 4 bases and at J to 5 bases, leaving 6 bases not matched to a gene. The germline gives CDR1 MNHNS, CDR2 SASEGT.

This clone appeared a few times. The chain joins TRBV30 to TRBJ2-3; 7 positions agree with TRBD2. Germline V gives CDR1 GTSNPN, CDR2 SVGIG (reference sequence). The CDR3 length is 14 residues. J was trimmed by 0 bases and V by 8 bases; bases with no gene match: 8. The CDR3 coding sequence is TGTGCCAGAGACAAGGGACTAAGCACAGATACGCAGTATTTT. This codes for CARDKGLSTDTQYF.

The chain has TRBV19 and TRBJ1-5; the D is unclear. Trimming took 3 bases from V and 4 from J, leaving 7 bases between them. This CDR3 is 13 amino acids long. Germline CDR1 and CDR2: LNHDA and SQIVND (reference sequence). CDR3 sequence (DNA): TGTGCCAGTAGTATTCGAGGGAATCAGCCCCAGCATTTT. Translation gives CASSIRGNQPQHF.

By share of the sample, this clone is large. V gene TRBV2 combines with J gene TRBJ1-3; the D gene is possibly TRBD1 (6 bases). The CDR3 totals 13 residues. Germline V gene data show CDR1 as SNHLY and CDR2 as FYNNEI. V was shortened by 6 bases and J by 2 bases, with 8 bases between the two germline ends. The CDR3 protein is CASRQGAGNTIYF. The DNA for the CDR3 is TGTGCCAGCAGACAGGGTGCTGGAAACACCATATATTTT.

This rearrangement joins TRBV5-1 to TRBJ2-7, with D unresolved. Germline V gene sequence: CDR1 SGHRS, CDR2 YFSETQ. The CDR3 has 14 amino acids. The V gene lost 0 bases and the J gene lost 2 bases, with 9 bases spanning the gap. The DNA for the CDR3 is TGCGCCAGCAGCTTGGCCGCAGGACCCTACGAGCAGTACTTC. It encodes CASSLAAGPYEQYF.

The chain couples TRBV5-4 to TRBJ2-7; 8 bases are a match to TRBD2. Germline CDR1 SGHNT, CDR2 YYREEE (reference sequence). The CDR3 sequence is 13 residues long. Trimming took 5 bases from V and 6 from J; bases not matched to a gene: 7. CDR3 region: CASSPAGGVEQYF. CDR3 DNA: TGTGCCAGCAGTCCCGCGGGGGGAGTCGAGCAGTACTTC.

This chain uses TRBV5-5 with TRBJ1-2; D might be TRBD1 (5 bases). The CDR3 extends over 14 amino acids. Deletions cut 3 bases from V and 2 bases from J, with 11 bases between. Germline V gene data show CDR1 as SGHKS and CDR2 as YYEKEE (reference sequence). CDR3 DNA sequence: TGTGCCAGCAGCTACATCCAGGGAAACTATGGCTACACCTTC. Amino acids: CASSYIQGNYGYTF.

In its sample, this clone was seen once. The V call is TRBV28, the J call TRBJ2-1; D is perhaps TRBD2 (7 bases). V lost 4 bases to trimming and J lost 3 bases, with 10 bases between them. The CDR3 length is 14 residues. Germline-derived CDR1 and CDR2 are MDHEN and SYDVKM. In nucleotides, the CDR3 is TGTGCCAGCAGTTCCGGGGGGCGCTACAATGAGCAGTTCTTC. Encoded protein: CASSSGGRYNEQFF.

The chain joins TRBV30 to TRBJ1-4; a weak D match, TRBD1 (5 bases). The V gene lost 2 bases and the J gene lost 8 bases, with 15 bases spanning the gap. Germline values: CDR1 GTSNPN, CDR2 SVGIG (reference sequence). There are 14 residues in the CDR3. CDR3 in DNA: TGTGCCTGGAGTCTTGGGACTTCCCGGGAAAAACTGTTTTTT. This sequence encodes CAWSLGTSREKLFF.

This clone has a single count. In nucleotides, the CDR3 is TGTGCCAGCACCTACCAAACGGGGGAACCATGGGATTCACCCCTCCACTTT. This codes for CASTYQTGEPWDSPLHF. The gene calls are TRBV6-4 and TRBJ1-6; D might be TRBD1 (5 bases). CDR1 is MRHNA, CDR2 SNTAGT, per germline. The CDR3 has 17 residues. V shed 7 bases and J shed 8 bases, with 24 bases lying between them.